A few counts support the clone carrying this T cell receptor (beta chain). This record comes from a study of blood T cell repertoires in COVID-19. Study details: Italy, Spain and the United States were the sources of the convalescent and acute COVID-19 samples. Nucleic acid was either cDNA or gDNA, and it came from T cells, B-cell-depleted T cells, or PBMCs.

CDR3 length: 14 amino acids. Per the germline V gene, CDR1 is MDHEN and CDR2 is SYDVKM. V was clipped by 3 bases and J by 4 bases, with 9 bases between them. Under the authors' procedure: From reference gene primer amplification, estimates of nucleated cell counts were derived. Profiling relied on immunoSEQ multiplex PCR, and the TCRdb table lists in-frame clones only, not all of them. V, J and clone size are those of that table, while D and trimming were read from the DNA. This sample has around 220,000 clones; more than 75% occur once, and the top ten carry about 2%. The sequencing input was peripheral blood. This chain links TRBV28 with TRBJ1-4; a weak D match, TRBD1 (5 bases). The receptor was derived from a man between 40 and 49 years old with active or convalescent COVID-19. In DNA, the CDR3 is TGTGCCAGCAGTTTGAGGAGGGGTAATGAAAAACTGTTTTTT. Translation gives CASSLRRGNEKLFF.